This record covers a single TCR beta chain. There is no known antigen for this receptor. No much larger clone is present one base from it, and per-base qualities are unavailable. The data were taken from a study of blood T cell repertoires in COVID-19 (dated by TCRdb to 2018 to 2020). Notes on the research overall: Collaborator samples came from the United States, Italy and Spain and covered acute and convalescent phases of COVID-19. The material from the prospective study consisted of cDNA or gDNA derived from T cells, B-cell-depleted T cells, or PBMCs. Deeply sampled blood TCRbeta repertoires from subjects exposed to, actively infected with, or recovered from COVID-19 were included in the dataset. A freely available public database, intended as a resource for researchers studying the immune response to SARS-CoV-2, is where the repertoires were released. The samples were drawn from the first 160 participants of the ongoing ImmuneRACE study and from 950 to 1,500 subjects provided by 6 global collaborators. A de-identified subject ID, COVID-19 status, age in years and sex were almost always included in the sample metadata. Where available, HLA class I and class II types were obtained from metadata supplied by the sample provider rather than from assay-based typing. The research as a whole found: Clinical and demographic metadata were provided uncurated, with the amount varying by source and participant.

Participants in the prospective study were enrolled through a virtual design, were aged 18 to 89 years, and lived in under 25 United States geographic areas. In the prospective study, participants were assigned to cohorts based on the clinical history participants reported in a screening survey and a study questionnaire. Recovered participants in ImmuneRACE Cohort 3 were defined by two consecutive negative NP/OP PCR tests, clearance by a healthcare professional, or resolution of symptoms. In the prospective study, whole blood, serum and a nasopharyngeal or oropharyngeal swab were collected from each participant by mobile phlebotomists. Prospective study participants could optionally give additional blood draws and questionnaires over a roughly 2-month period. Prospective study blood samples were shipped either frozen or at room temperature before DNA extraction. From a lookup of the germline V gene, CDR1 and CDR2 are ENHRY and SYGVKD. Measured from the cysteine to the phenylalanine, the CDR3 is 12 residues long. Only the CDR3 DNA is retained, 36 bases long and in frame from the first base. Compared with germline, V lacks 6 bases and J lacks 11 bases; bases without a gene match: 7.

TCRbeta CDR3 regions were amplified from genomic DNA by means of the immunoSEQ Assay, a bias-controlled multiplex PCR. As for the original processing: Within the assay, amplification of reference gene primers was used to estimate how many nucleated cells each sample contained. To quantify the absolute abundance of each unique TCRbeta CDR3 rearrangement, sequence reads were collapsed and filtered. For each sample, productive Simpson clonality was calculated as the square root of Simpson's diversity index over productive rearrangements. Imported from immuneACCESS, the table was reduced by TCRdb to in-frame sequences with V and J called. These copies leave out some clones; in studies compared against another copy, an unresolved V gene accounts for under half, and the cause of the remainder is not known. V and J calls and clone size are copied from that table; D and trimming were computed from the DNA. The sample table shows a few hundred thousand clones, and 82% are seen once. The top ten clonotypes cover about 3.4% of the sample.

The rearranged chain carries TRBV10-3 and TRBJ1-5, and 7 junction bases match TRBD1. The receptor was isolated from a woman aged 55-70 years who had recovered from COVID-19. Sequenced: PBMCs or T cells enriched from blood (not recorded which). The CDR3 here reads CAISGEGAAQHF. The DNA sequence is TGTGCCATCAGCGGAGAGGGGGCAGCCCAGCATTTT.